Sequencing of this T cell receptor beta chain was carried out in a study of radiotherapy plus CTLA-4 blockade in lung cancer. The study's findings and limits: Early clone dynamics of blood T cells, plus interferon-beta, reportedly predicted response best.

Between the trimmed V and J ends, which lost 2 bases and 6 bases, there was a span of 14 bases. CDR1 GTSNPN and CDR2 SVGIG come from the germline V gene (reference sequence). CDR3 size: 13 residues. Method: immunoSEQ multiplex PCR; TCRdb's copy keeps in-frame clones and lacks some. The sample records approximately 95,000 clones, roughly 80% being singletons. This clone was seen a single time. Its antigen is currently unknown. The sample in question was peripheral blood, obtained from a patient treated with radiotherapy plus ipilimumab. The genes are TRBV30 and TRBJ2-7; D possibly corresponds to TRBD2 (5 bases). The TCR originated in a human donor with non-small cell lung cancer who had a partial response to radiotherapy plus ipilimumab. The CDR3 here is CAWSPDGRGEQYF. As DNA, the CDR3 is TGTGCCTGGAGTCCGGACGGCCGGGGCGAGCAGTACTTC.